This T cell receptor (beta chain) was retrieved from a study of blood T cell repertoires in COVID-19. V lost 7 bases to trimming and J lost 1 base; unmatched junction nucleotides: 5. The CDR3 consists of 15 residues. Germline CDR1 reads SNHLY; CDR2 reads FYNNEI. Using immunoSEQ multiplex PCR, the repertoire was profiled, and TCRdb retains in-frame clones only, with some absent. In the table there are about 330,000 clones, around 87% of which are singletons. The sequenced sample was PBMCs or T cells enriched from blood (not recorded which). This clonotype was obtained from a woman aged 25 to 45 who had recovered from COVID-19. The chain has TRBV2 and TRBJ2-5; 11 nucleotides align to TRBD2. This chain's CDR3 is CASTRLAGTQETQYF. In DNA, the CDR3 is TGTGCCAGCACGCGACTAGCGGGAACCCAAGAGACCCAGTACTTC.